The source of this T cell receptor (beta chain) is a study of blood T cell repertoires in COVID-19. The CDR3 covers 22 residues. Germline V gene data show CDR1 as MGHRA and CDR2 as YSYEKL. Trimming at V came to 1 base and at J to 0 bases, leaving 14 bases not matched to a gene. In the study's own analysis: By means of reference gene primer amplification, nucleated cell counts were estimated. Assay used: immunoSEQ multiplex PCR; TCRdb lists only in-frame clones, some missing. The V and J calls and the clone size are those of that table, but D and trimming were determined from the DNA. The table lists some 250,000 clones, less than 90% of them singletons. Seattle cases were enrolled at active infection and followed longitudinally.

This receptor was obtained from a woman aged 25 to 39 with COVID-19, enrolled during active disease. Material: peripheral blood. V usage is TRBV4-1 and J usage is TRBJ2-1; TRBD2 matches 14 bases. The CDR3 here is CASSQGRAPGLAGASSYNEQFF. The CDR3 bases are TGCGCCAGCAGCCAAGGGAGGGCCCCGGGACTAGCGGGGGCTAGCTCCTACAATGAGCAGTTCTTC.